This passage covers 14 T cell receptor beta chains from one sample sequenced in a study of blood T cell repertoires in COVID-19. TCRdb's copy holds only in-frame clones and misses some; the assay was immunoSEQ multiplex PCR. In the table there are 90,000 to 150,000 clones, around 87% of which are singletons. Sequencing was done on a sample of peripheral blood. The source is an older man with active or convalescent COVID-19.

The rearrangement links TRBV6-6 to TRBJ2-4; tentative D call: TRBD2 (6 bases). The CDR3 length is 16 residues. CDR1 is MNHNY and CDR2 is SVGAGI in the germline V gene (reference sequence). V was cut by 2 bases and J by 1 base, with 12 bases left in between. This CDR3 is CASSYPLAPAKNIQYF. The CDR3, as DNA: TGTGCCAGCAGTTACCCCCTAGCGCCTGCCAAAAACATTCAGTACTTC.

The rearrangement links TRBV6-5 to TRBJ2-7, with 9 bases fitting TRBD2. The CDR3 is 16 amino acids. Trimming took 2 bases from V and 5 from J; bases not matched to a gene: 10. Germline V gene sequence: CDR1 MNHEY, CDR2 SVGAGI. The CDR3 loop is CASSYGGQRGAHEQYF. DNA of the CDR3: TGTGCCAGCAGTTACGGCGGCCAGCGGGGGGCCCACGAGCAGTACTTC.

The rearrangement uses TRBV7-8 and TRBJ1-3, with 10 bases lining up with TRBD1. J lost 2 bases, V lost 5 bases, and 9 bases had no gene match. Germline CDR1 SGHVS, CDR2 FQNEAQ. CDR3 length equals 17 residues. CDR3 sequence reads: CASSPHRQGATGNTIYF. In DNA form, the CDR3 reads TGTGCCAGCAGCCCCCACCGACAGGGGGCCACTGGAAACACCATATATTTT.

This rearrangement joins TRBV21-1 to TRBJ2-1; the listed D gene, TRBD2, was not tested against the DNA. TRBV21-1 is an annotated pseudogene. The CDR3 has 20 residues. CDR3 amino acids: CASSGLPGLAGPGGYNEQFF. CDR3 nucleotide sequence: TGTGCCAGCAGCGGGCTACCGGGACTAGCGGGCCCCGGAGGGTACAATGAGCAGTTCTTC.

V is TRBV28 and J is TRBJ1-2; the D is unclear. Germline V gene data show CDR1 as MDHEN and CDR2 as SYDVKM. The V end was cut by 10 bases, the J end by 5 bases, with 17 bases between. The CDR3 is 13 residues long. The CDR3 bases are TGTGCCACCTTTTTTCTAGACCTTTATGGCTACACCTTC. It yields the protein CATFFLDLYGYTF.

This clone is categorized as medium-sized (0.01 to 0.1%). The chain joins TRBV15 to TRBJ2-7; TRBD1 matches 8 bases. Germline V gene lookup returns CDR1 LNHNV and CDR2 YYDKDF (reference sequence). V gave up 0 bases and J gave up 6 bases; unmatched junction bases: 4. This CDR3 is 14 amino acids long. The CDR3: CATSREDRDGEQYF. The CDR3 bases are TGTGCCACCAGCAGAGAGGACAGGGACGGCGAGCAGTACTTC.

This chain joins TRBV7-9 and TRBJ2-6; TRBD1 matches 7 bases. The CDR3 runs to 18 residues. In germline, CDR1 is SEHNR, CDR2 FQNEAQ (reference sequence). Losses at the gene ends were 5 bases for V and 1 base for J; bases not matched to a gene: 11. DNA for the CDR3: TGTGCCAGCAGCAAGAGACAGGGTCCCGTTTCTGGGGCCAACGTCCTGACTTTC. Translating it yields CASSKRQGPVSGANVLTF.

This rearrangement joins TRBV21-1 to TRBJ1-4; TRBD1, the table's D call, was not compared with the DNA. TRBV21-1 is annotated as a pseudogene. The CDR3 length is 15 residues. CDR3 nucleotides: TGTGCCAGCAGCAGGGGTGGGACAGTAAATGAAAAACTGTTTTTT. Translation gives CASSRGGTVNEKLFF.

The rearrangement uses TRBV10-3 and TRBJ2-7, with TRBD2 matching over 9 bases. The V gene end was trimmed by 3 bases and the J gene end by 0 bases; junction bases not matched to a gene: 6. Germline V CDR1 and CDR2: ENHRY, SYGVKD. The CDR3 consists of 16 residues. The CDR3 is CAISDPPSGASYEQYF. The CDR3 coding sequence is TGTGCCATCAGTGACCCCCCTAGCGGGGCCTCCTACGAGCAGTACTTC.

The gene calls are TRBV7-2 and TRBJ2-3; 10 nucleotides match TRBD2. Unmatched junction bases numbered 2, after V lost 4 bases and J lost 4 bases. This CDR3 is built from 14 residues. Germline CDR1 SGHTA, CDR2 FQGNSA. CDR3 residues: CASSSLAGADTQYF. The CDR3 coding sequence is TGTGCCAGCAGCTCTCTAGCGGGAGCAGATACGCAGTATTTT.

This clone was seen just once. The chain combines TRBV10-2 with TRBJ2-3; 9 bases are a match to TRBD2. This CDR3 is built from 15 residues. Germline V gene lookup returns CDR1 WSHSY and CDR2 SAAADI. V lost 6 bases, J lost 0 bases, and 4 bases stayed unmatched. The CDR3 DNA sequence: TGCGCCAGCAGGGATCTAGCGGGAAGCACAGATACGCAGTATTTT. This translates into CASRDLAGSTDTQYF.

The genes are TRBV24-1 and TRBJ2-3; 10 bases line up with TRBD2. The CDR3 covers 18 residues. Trimming removed 4 bases from V and 0 bases from J; junction bases left unmatched: 9. Germline-derived CDR1 and CDR2 are KGHDR and SFDVKD. CDR3: CATSDEGTSVKSTDTQYF. CDR3 coding DNA: TGTGCCACCAGTGACGAAGGGACTAGCGTGAAAAGCACAGATACGCAGTATTTT.

The chain joins TRBV6-5 to TRBJ2-3, with TRBD2 matching 12 bases. CDR1 is MNHEY and CDR2 is SVGAGI in the germline V gene. V was clipped by 2 bases and J by 5 bases; unmatched bases: 5. There are 16 residues in the CDR3. The CDR3 reads CASSYSGLAGQDTQYF. In DNA form, the CDR3 reads TGTGCCAGCAGTTACAGTGGACTAGCGGGACAAGATACGCAGTATTTT.

This clone was seen only a few times. The chain links TRBV28 to TRBJ2-7, with 9 bases fitting TRBD2. CDR1 is MDHEN and CDR2 is SYDVKM in the germline V gene. The CDR3 consists of 13 residues. With 8 bases clipped from V and 5 bases from J, the junction kept 7 bases outside the gene matches. In DNA form, the CDR3 reads TGTGCCAGCTTTAGCGGGAGTCCCCACGAGCAGTACTTC. It yields the protein CASFSGSPHEQYF. The full variable domain, its missing parts supplied by reference TRBV28 and TRBJ2-7, is DVKVTQSSRYLVKRTGEKVFLECVQDMDHENMFWYRQDPGLGLRLIYFSYDVKMKEKGDIPEGYSVSREKKERFSLILESASTNQTSMYLCASFSGSPHEQYFGPGTRLTVT.